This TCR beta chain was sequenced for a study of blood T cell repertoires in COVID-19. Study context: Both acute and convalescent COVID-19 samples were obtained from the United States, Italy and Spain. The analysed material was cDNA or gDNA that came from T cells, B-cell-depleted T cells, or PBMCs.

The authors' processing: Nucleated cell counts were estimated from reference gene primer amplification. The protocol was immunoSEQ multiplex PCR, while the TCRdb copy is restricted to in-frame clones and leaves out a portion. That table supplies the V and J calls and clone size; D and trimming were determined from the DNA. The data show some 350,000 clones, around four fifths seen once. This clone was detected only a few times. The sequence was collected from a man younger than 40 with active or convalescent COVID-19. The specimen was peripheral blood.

The CDR3 here is CASSISIGAGRNTGELFF. The CDR3 coding sequence is TGTGCCAGTAGTATAAGCATAGGAGCGGGGCGGAACACCGGGGAGCTGTTTTTT. The chain is built from TRBV19 and TRBJ2-2; TRBD2 matches at 7 bases. V was pared by 2 bases and J by 1 base, with 10 bases of the junction left unmatched. This CDR3 is 18 amino acids long. CDR1 is LNHDA, CDR2 SQIVND, per germline (reference sequence).